Sequencing of this TCR beta chain was carried out in a study of cytomegalovirus exposure and HLA in healthy donors. CDR1 and CDR2 (germline): LNHDA, SQIVND (reference sequence). The CDR3 loop spans 14 amino acids. Trimming took off 7 bases at V and 9 bases at J, with 19 bases between the two ends. In the PCR, 60 Vbeta and 13 Jbeta primers were used. Clones were read by immunoSEQ multiplex PCR, and TCRdb kept only the in-frame ones, dropping some. This sample has 250,000 to 350,000 clones, with 70% to 90% found just once. The TCR sequence derives from a man in his forties in good health and CMV-seropositive. Sequenced material: PBMCs. The V and J genes are TRBV19 and TRBJ1-5; the D is unclear. The CDR3 DNA reads TGTGCCAGTACCCTAATAGGTTTATCAGGGCCCCAGCATTTT. The encoded protein is CASTLIGLSGPQHF.